This T cell receptor (beta chain) is drawn from a study of T-cell reconstitution after alpha-beta-depleted transplantation in children. This clonotype was counted many times. The CDR3 extends over 16 amino acids. Germline V gives CDR1 LGHDT, CDR2 YNNKEL (reference sequence). The germline V and J ends were trimmed by 0 bases and 0 bases, with 8 bases remaining between them. Preparation of the TCRbeta library involved a method that used unique molecular identifiers. MiXCR, run by TCRdb on the PCR reads, gives a single entry per CDR3 protein. The sample shows approximately 200,000 distinct CDR3 sequences, less than 15% of them seen only once.

The sequence came from a human donor who donated a stem cell graft to a child with acute lymphoblastic leukemia. J is TRBJ1-4 and V is TRBV3-1; D uncertain. This specimen consisted of PBMCs from the stem cell graft donor, obtained from the stem cell graft. The CDR3 nucleotides are TGTGCCAGCAGCCAAGATGGAATCGCAACTAATGAAAAACTGTTTTTT. It is translated as CASSQDGIATNEKLFF.